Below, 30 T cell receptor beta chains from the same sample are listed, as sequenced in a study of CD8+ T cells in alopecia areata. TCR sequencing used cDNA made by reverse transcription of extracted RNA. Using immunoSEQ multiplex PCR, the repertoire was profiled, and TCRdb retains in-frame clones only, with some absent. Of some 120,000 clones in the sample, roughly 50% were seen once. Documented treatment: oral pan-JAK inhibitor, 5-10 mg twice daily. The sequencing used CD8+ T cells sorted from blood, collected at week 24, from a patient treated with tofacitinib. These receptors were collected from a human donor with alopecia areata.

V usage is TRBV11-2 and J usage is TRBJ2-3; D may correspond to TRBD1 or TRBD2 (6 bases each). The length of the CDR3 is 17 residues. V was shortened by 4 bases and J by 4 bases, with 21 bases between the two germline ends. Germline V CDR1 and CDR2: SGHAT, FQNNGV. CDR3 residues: CASSSAGGGKKSDTQYF. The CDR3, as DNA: TGTGCCAGCAGCTCCGCCGGAGGGGGAAAAAAGTCAGATACGCAGTATTTT.

This CDR3 reads CASSHVGDTGELFF. CDR3 in DNA: TGTGCCAGCAGCCACGTGGGGGACACCGGGGAGCTGTTTTTT. The chain employs TRBV14 and TRBJ2-2; D may match TRBD1 or TRBD2 (5 bases each). This CDR3 spans 14 amino acids. V lost 3 bases and J lost 3, with 8 bases in between. CDR1 is SGHDN and CDR2 is FVKESK in the germline V gene.

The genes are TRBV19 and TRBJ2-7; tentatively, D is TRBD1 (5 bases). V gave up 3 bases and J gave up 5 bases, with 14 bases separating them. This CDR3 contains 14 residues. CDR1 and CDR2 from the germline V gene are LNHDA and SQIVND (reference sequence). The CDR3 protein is CASSIVGHRHEQYF. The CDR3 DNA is TGTGCCAGTAGTATTGTGGGGCATCGTCACGAGCAGTACTTC.

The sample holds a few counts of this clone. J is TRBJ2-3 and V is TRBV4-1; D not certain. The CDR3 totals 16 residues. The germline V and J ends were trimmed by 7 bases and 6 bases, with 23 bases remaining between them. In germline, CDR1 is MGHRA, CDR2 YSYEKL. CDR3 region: CASKFSTLYSADTQYF. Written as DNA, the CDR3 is TGCGCCAGCAAATTCAGTACGCTCTATTCCGCCGATACGCAGTATTTT.

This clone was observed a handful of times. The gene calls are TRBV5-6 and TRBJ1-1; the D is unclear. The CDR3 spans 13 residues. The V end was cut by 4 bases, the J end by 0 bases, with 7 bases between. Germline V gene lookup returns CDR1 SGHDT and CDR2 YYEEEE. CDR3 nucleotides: TGTGCCAGCAGCGACGTAATGAACACTGAAGCTTTCTTT. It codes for CASSDVMNTEAFF.

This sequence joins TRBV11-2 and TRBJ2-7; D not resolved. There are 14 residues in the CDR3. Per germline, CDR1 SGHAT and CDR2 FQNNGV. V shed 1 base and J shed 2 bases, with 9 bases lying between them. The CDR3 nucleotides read TGTGCCAGCAGCTTAGCTCGGGCGGCCTACGAGCAGTACTTC. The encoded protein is CASSLARAAYEQYF.

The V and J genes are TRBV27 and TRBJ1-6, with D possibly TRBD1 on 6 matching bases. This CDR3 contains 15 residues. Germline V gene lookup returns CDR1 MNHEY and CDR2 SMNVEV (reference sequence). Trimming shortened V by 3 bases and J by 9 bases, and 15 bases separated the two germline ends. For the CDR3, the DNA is TGTGCCAGCAGTTTGGGAGGGGGGGCACGTTCACCCCTCCACTTT. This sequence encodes CASSLGGGARSPLHF.

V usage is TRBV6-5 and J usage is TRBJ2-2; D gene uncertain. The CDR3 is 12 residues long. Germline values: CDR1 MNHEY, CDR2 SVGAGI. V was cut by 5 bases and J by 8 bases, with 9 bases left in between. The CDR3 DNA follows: TGTGCCAGCAGTCCCGGTTCGGGGGAGCTGTTTTTT. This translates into CASSPGSGELFF.

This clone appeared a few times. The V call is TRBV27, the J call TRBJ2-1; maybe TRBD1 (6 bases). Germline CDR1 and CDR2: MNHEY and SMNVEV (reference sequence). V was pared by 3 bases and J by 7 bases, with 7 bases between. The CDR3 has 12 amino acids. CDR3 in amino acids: CASSFRGNEQFF. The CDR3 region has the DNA TGTGCCAGCAGTTTCAGGGGTAATGAGCAGTTCTTC.

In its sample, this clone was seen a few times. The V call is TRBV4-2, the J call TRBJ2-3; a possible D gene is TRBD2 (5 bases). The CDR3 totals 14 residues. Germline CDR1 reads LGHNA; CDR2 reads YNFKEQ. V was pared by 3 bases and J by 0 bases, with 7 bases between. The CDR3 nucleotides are TGTGCCAGCAGCCAGAGCGGTAGCACAGATACGCAGTATTTT. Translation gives CASSQSGSTDTQYF.

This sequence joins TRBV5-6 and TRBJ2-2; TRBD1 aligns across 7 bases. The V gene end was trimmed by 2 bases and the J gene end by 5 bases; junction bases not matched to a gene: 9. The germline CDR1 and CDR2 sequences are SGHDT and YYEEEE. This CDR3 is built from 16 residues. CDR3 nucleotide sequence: TGTGCCAGCAGCTTAGCCGACAGGGAGCTTACCGGGGAGCTGTTTTTT. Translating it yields CASSLADRELTGELFF. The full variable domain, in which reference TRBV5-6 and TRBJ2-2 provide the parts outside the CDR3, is DAGVTQSPTHLIKTRGQQVTLRCSPKSGHDTVSWYQQALGQGPQFIFQYYEEEERQRGNFPDRFSGHQFPNYSSELNVNALLLGDSALYLCASSLADRELTGELFFGEGSRLTVL.

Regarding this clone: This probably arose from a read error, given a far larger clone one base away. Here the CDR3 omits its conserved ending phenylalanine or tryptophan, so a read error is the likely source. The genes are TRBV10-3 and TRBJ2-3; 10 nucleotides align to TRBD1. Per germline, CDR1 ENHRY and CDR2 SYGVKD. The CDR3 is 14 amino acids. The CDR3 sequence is CASSEGQGADTQYS. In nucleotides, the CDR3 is TGTGCCAGCAGTGAAGGACAGGGGGCAGATACGCAGTATTCT.

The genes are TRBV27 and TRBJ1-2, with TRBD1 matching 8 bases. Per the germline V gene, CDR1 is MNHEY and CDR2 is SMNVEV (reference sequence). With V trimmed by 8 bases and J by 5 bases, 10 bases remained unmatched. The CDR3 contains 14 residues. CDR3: CASSKQGAGYGYTF. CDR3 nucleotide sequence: TGTGCCAGCTCCAAGCAGGGGGCAGGGTATGGCTACACCTTC.

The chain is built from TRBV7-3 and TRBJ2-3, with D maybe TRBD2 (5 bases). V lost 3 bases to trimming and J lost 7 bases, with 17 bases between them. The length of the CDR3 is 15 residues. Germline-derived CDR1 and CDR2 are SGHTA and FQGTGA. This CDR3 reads CASSLTGLSAHTQYF. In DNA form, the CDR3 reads TGTGCCAGCAGCTTGACCGGCCTTAGCGCACATACGCAGTATTTT.

The CDR3: CASSEALSSNQPQHF. CDR3 coding DNA: TGTGCCAGCAGTGAAGCGTTGAGCAGCAATCAGCCCCAGCATTTT. The chain carries TRBV2 and TRBJ1-5; D ambiguous. The germline V gene has CDR1 SNHLY and CDR2 FYNNEI. The V end lost 0 bases, the J end lost 1 base, and 7 bases lay between the germline ends. This CDR3 contains 15 residues.

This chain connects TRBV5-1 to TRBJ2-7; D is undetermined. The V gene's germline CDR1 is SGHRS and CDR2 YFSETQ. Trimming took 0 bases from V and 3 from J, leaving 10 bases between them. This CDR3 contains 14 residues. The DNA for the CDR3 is TGCGCCAGCAGCTTGGAACTGGGTGTCTACGAGCAGTACTTC. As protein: CASSLELGVYEQYF. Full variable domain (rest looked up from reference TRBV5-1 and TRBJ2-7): KAGVTQTPRYLIKTRGQQVTLSCSPISGHRSVSWYQQTPGQGLQFLFEYFSETQRNKGNFPGRFSGRQFSNSRSEMNVSTLELGDSALYLCASSLELGVYEQYFGPGTRLTVT.

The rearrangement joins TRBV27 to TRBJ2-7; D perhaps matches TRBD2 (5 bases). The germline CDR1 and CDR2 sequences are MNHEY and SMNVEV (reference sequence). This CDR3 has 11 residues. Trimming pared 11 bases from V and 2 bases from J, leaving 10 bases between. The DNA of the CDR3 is TGTGCCGTACGGGGTCCCTACGAGCAGTACTTC. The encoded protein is CAVRGPYEQYF.

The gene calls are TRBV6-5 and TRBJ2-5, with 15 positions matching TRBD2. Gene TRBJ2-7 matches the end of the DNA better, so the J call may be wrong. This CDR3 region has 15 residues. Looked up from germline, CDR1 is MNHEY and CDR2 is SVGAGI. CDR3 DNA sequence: TGTGCCAGCAGTCAAATGGGACTAGCGGGGGGCGAGCAGTACTTC. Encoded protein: CASSQMGLAGGEQYF.

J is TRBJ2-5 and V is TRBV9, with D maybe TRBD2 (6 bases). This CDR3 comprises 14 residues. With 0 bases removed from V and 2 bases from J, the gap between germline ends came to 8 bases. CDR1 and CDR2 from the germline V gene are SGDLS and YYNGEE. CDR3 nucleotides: TGTGCCAGCAGCGTAGCCGGGAGTCAAGAGACCCAGTACTTC. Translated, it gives CASSVAGSQETQYF.

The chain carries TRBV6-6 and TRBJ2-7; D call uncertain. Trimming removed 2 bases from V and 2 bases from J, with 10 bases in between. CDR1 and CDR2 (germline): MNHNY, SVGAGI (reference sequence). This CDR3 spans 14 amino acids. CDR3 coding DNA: TGTGCCAGCAGTTACAGCGAGACTCCCTACGAGCAGTACTTC. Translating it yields CASSYSETPYEQYF.

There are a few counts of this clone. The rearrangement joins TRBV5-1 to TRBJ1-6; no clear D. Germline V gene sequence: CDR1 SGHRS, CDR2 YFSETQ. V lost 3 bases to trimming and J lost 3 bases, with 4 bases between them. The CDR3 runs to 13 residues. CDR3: CASSWDYNSPLHF. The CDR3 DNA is TGCGCCAGCAGCTGGGACTATAATTCACCCCTCCACTTT.

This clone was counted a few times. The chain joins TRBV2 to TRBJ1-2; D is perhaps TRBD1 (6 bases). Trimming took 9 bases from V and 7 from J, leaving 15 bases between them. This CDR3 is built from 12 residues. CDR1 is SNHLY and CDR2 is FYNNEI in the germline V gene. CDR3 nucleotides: TGTGCCAGTACACAGGGACCTGGTGGCTACACCTTC. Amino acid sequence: CASTQGPGGYTF.

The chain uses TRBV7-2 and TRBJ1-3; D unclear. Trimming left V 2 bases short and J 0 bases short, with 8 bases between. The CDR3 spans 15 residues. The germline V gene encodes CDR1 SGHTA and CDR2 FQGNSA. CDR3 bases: TGTGCCAGCAGCTTAAGCCTCAGCTCTGGAAACACCATATATTTT. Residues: CASSLSLSSGNTIYF.

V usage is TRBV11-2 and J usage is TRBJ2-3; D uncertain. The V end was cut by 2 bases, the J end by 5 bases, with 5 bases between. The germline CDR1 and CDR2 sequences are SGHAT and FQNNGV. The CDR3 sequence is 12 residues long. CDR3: CASSLKVDTQYF. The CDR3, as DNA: TGTGCCAGCAGCTTAAAGGTAGATACGCAGTATTTT.

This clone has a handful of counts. The CDR3 DNA reads as TGTGCCAGCAGCTTAGGGGTCTACGAGCAGTACTTC. Translation gives CASSLGVYEQYF. The chain links TRBV7-6 to TRBJ2-7; D is ambiguous. V lost 1 base to trimming and J lost 3 bases, with 4 bases between them. In germline, CDR1 is SGHVS, CDR2 FNYEAQ. This CDR3 has 12 amino acids.

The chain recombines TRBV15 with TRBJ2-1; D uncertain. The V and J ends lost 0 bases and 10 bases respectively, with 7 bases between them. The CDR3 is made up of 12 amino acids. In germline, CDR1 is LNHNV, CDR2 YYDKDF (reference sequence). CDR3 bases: TGTGCCACCAGCAGAGATACGGTGGAGCAGTTCTTC. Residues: CATSRDTVEQFF.

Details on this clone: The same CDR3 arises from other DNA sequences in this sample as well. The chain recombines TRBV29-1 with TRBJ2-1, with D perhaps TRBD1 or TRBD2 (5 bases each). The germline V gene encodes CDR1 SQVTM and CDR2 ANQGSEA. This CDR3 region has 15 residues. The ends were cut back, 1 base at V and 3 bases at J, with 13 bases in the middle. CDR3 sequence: CSVEGGAGDYNEQFF. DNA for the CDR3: TGCAGCGTTGAAGGAGGGGCGGGCGACTACAATGAGCAGTTCTTC.

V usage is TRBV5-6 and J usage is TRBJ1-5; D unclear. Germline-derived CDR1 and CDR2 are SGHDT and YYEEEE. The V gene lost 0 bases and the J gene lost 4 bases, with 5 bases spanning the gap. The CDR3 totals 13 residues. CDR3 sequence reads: CASSLEQNQPQHF. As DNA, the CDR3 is TGTGCCAGCAGCTTGGAGCAGAATCAGCCCCAGCATTTT.

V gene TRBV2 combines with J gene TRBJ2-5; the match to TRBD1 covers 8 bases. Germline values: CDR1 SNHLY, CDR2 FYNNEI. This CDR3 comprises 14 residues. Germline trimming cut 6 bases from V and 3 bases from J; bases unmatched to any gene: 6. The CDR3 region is CASRTQGGEETQYF. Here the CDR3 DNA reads TGTGCCAGCAGAACACAGGGGGGAGAAGAGACCCAGTACTTC.

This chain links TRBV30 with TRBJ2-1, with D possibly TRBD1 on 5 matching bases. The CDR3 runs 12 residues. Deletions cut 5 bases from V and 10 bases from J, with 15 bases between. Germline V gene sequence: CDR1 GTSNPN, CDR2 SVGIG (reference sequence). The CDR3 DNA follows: TGTGCCTGGGGATCTACTCAGGGAGAGCAGTTCTTC. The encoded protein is CAWGSTQGEQFF.